The entry below describes one TCR beta chain. The record originates from a study of blood T cell repertoires in COVID-19. Produced via immunoSEQ multiplex PCR; TCRdb's table is partial and in-frame only. This repertoire shows approximately 250,000 clones, 80% to 90% found once; its top ten account for more than 3.5%. Residents of about two dozen US areas, aged about 18 to 95 years, made up the participants. The sequenced sample consisted of PBMCs or T cells enriched from blood (not recorded which). The sequence was obtained from a woman in her 30s who had recovered from COVID-19.

CDR3 in amino acids: CATSGGHGTGELFF. CDR3 nucleotides: TGTGCCACCTCAGGGGGTCACGGCACCGGGGAGCTGTTTTTT. The gene calls are TRBV6-4 and TRBJ2-2; 7 bases align to TRBD1. Per the germline V gene, CDR1 is MRHNA and CDR2 is SNTAGT. The CDR3 runs 14 residues. V lost 10 bases, J lost 4 bases, and 9 bases stayed unmatched.